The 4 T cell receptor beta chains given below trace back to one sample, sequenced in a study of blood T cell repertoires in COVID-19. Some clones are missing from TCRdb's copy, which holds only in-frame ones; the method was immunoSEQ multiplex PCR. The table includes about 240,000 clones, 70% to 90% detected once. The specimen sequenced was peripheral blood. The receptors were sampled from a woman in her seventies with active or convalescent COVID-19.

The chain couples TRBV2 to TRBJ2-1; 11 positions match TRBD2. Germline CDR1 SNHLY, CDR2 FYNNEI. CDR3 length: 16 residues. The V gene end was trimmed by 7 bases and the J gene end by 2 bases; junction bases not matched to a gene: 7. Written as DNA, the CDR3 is TGTGCCAGCACCGGGACTAGCGGCCGTGCCTACAATGAGCAGTTCTTC. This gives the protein CASTGTSGRAYNEQFF. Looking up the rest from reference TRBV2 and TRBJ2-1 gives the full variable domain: EPEVTQTPSHQVTQMGQEVILRCVPISNHLYFYWYRQILGQKVEFLVSFYNNEISEKSEIFDDQFSVERPDGSNFTLKIRSTKLEDSAMYFCASTGTSGRAYNEQFFGPGTRLTVL.

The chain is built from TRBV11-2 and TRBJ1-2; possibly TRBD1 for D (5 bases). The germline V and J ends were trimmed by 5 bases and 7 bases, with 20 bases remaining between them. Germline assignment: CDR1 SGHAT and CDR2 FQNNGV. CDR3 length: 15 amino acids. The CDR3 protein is CASSPGGTPLGGYTF. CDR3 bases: TGTGCCAGCAGCCCTGGGGGGACCCCTTTGGGTGGCTACACCTTC.

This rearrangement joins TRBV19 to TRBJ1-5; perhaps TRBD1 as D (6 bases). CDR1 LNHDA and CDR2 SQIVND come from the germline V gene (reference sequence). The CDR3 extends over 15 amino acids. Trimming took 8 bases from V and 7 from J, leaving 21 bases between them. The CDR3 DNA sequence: TGTGCCAGTTCCGACTCAACAGGGTCAGGACAGCCCCAGCATTTT. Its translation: CASSDSTGSGQPQHF. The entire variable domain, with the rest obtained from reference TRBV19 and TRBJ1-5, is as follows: DGGITQSPKYLFRKEGQNVTLSCEQNLNHDAMYWYRQDPGQGLRLIYYSQIVNDFQKGDIAEGYSVSREKKESFPLTVTSAQKNPTAFYLCASSDSTGSGQPQHFGDGTRLSIL.

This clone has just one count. The CDR3 nucleotides read TGTGCCAGCAGCTTGAGGGGAGGGGACACTGAAGCTTTCTTT. As protein: CASSLRGGDTEAFF. V and J are TRBV5-4 and TRBJ1-1, with D maybe TRBD1 (5 bases). Between the trimmed V and J ends, which lost 1 base and 3 bases, there was a span of 10 bases. CDR3 length: 14 amino acids. CDR1 SGHNT and CDR2 YYREEE come from the germline V gene (reference sequence).